This paragraph covers one T cell receptor (beta chain) sequence. This clone turned up a few times. No cognate antigen has been identified for it. Base qualities are not provided; no much larger clone lies one nucleotide away. Via the germline V gene, CDR1 is SGHTA and CDR2 FQGNSA. The CDR3 spans 11 residues, from the cysteine through the phenylalanine. Only CDR3 DNA remains: 33 bases, in frame from the first base. Between the V and J ends, shortened by 6 bases and 4 bases respectively, the junction contains 4 bases. The data originate from a study of OX40 agonist ivuxolimab in advanced cancers. Background on the whole study: Ivuxolimab was a fully human IgG2 agonistic monoclonal antibody targeting the costimulatory receptor OX40 (CD134). Intravenous ivuxolimab was administered to patients every 2 weeks at six dose levels: 0.01, 0.1, 0.3, 1.5, 3 and 10 mg/kg. Among the roughly 54 dose-escalation patients, approximately 20 had hepatocellular carcinoma, approximately 15 melanoma, 9 renal cell carcinoma and 9 head and neck cancer. A male proportion of roughly 85% and a mean age of about 60 years, ranging from roughly 23 to 90, were recorded for the dose-escalation cohort. Prior anti-PD-1, anti-PD-L1 or anti-CTLA-4 therapy was permitted, and approximately 41% of dose-escalation patients had received checkpoint inhibitors. Three dose-escalation patients achieved partial responses, one with hepatocellular carcinoma and two with cutaneous melanoma. The point of sequencing TCRbeta in the periphery was to test whether ivuxolimab changed TCR sequence diversity and drove clonal T-cell expansion. The paper reports the monotherapy dose-escalation portion (N of about 47 patients) of the phase I ivuxolimab trial.

Genomic DNA was extracted from sorted cells for sequencing of the TCRbeta CDR3 region. The immunoSEQ Assay was used to sequence the TCRbeta CDR3 regions. As stored in TCRdb, this immuneACCESS dataset retains in-frame rearrangements with V and J assigned. A fraction of the clones does not appear; measured against another copy, unresolved V genes explain less than half of the discrepancy, and the remainder lacks a known reason. This sample holds approximately 68,000 clones; about 89% were observed only once. Clones ranked in the top ten supply 3.5% to 4.5% of the sample. Patients with a history of autoimmune disease or receiving systemic immunosuppression were excluded from the trial. Peripheral blood for TCR sequencing was collected from all dose cohorts at baseline, on cycle 4 day 1, and on cycle 7 day 1. Samples came from an open-label, multicenter, first-in-human phase I dose-escalation trial of ivuxolimab. Adults with locally advanced or metastatic head and neck squamous cell, hepatocellular, melanoma or renal cell carcinoma were enrolled in the trial. Before TCR sequencing, CD4+ T cells and CD8+ T cells from peripheral blood were sorted into separate populations.

Results and caveats for the whole study, not just this receptor: The antigen specificity of the clonally expanded peripheral T cells was not determined. At doses of 0.1 to 3.0 mg/kg, clonal expansion of both CD4+ and CD8+ blood T cells was observed from baseline to week 6. Low levels of normalized T-cell clonal expansion were also seen in some patients who did not respond. On average, CD8+ T cells showed more expanded clones than CD4+ T cells after ivuxolimab. In partial responders in the 0.1-3.0 mg/kg groups, normalized peripheral clonal expansion was found to be among the lowest, especially among CD8+ T cells.

The chain couples TRBV7-2 to TRBJ2-4; the D gene assignment is ambiguous. This sequence originates from an adult with an advanced solid tumor such as melanoma, head and neck, liver or kidney cancer. The sample here was CD4+ or CD8+ T cells sorted from blood, taken in a trial of the OX40 agonist ivuxolimab. The DNA sequence is TGTGCCAGCAGGCTGAAAAACATTCAGTACTTC. The translation is CASRLKNIQYF.